These 31 T cell receptor beta chains were all obtained from the same sample, sequenced in a study of T cells in Graves' hyperthyroidism and ophthalmopathy. TCR beta CDR3 region amplification was performed from RNA transcripts. During a first-round RT-PCR of the TCR CDR3, the HTBI primer set was used. Each CDR3 protein is one row after TCRdb ran MiXCR on the multiplex PCR reads. Among 240,000 or so distinct CDR3 sequences, roughly 17% were seen once, and the ten largest hold around 30%. The sequencing input was blood. Receptor source: a woman between 18 and 29 years old with Graves' ophthalmopathy.

This clonotype came up many times. J is TRBJ2-2 and V is TRBV29-1; D is undetermined. V gave up 0 bases and J gave up 3 bases, with 8 bases separating them. CDR1 and CDR2 (germline): SQVTM, ANQGSEA. The CDR3 is made up of 14 amino acids. The CDR3 DNA sequence: TGCAGCGTTGAAGAGGGAACAGACACCGGGGAGCTGTTTTTT. Encoded protein: CSVEEGTDTGELFF.

This clonotype was recorded many times. The genes are TRBV5-8 and TRBJ2-3; 10 nucleotides agree with TRBD1. The CDR3 covers 15 residues. Per germline, CDR1 SGHTS and CDR2 YDEGEE. V was pared by 7 bases and J by 5 bases, with 10 bases of the junction left unmatched. The CDR3 spells CASAWGQGTEDTQYF. The CDR3 DNA is TGTGCCAGCGCATGGGGACAGGGGACCGAAGATACGCAGTATTTT.

V is TRBV3-1 and J is TRBJ2-7, with 10 bases matching TRBD1. This CDR3 comprises 15 residues. V shed 1 base, J shed 5 bases, and the junction held 5 bases outside the gene matches. Germline assignment: CDR1 LGHDT and CDR2 YNNKEL (reference sequence). Written as DNA, the CDR3 is TGTGCCAGCAGCCAAGGACAGGGGGCTTGGAACGAGCAGTACGTC. It encodes CASSQGQGAWNEQYV.

V is TRBV7-2 and J is TRBJ2-4; perhaps D is TRBD1 or TRBD2 (5 bases each). V was shortened by 1 base and J by 6 bases, with 10 bases between the two germline ends. This CDR3 is 14 amino acids long. Per the germline V gene, CDR1 is SGHTA and CDR2 is FQGNSA. CDR3 in amino acids: CASSLGGPLNIQYF. CDR3 DNA: TGTGCCAGCAGCTTAGGGGGACCCTTAAACATTCAGTACTTC.

The table lists this clonotype with many counts. The chain is built from TRBV10-1 and TRBJ2-5; TRBD2 might be the D (5 bases). Germline lookup yields CDR1 WNHNN and CDR2 SYGVQD (reference sequence). The CDR3 extends over 12 amino acids. The V end was cut by 1 base, the J end by 7 bases, with 7 bases between. CDR3 sequence: CASSEWTSTQYF. CDR3 in DNA: TGCGCCAGCAGTGAGTGGACTTCGACCCAGTACTTC.

This clonotype appeared many times. The chain couples TRBV6-1 to TRBJ2-7; 7 positions match TRBD2. The CDR3 is 12 residues long. Germline CDR1 is MNHNS and CDR2 is SASEGT. Germline trimming cut 10 bases from V and 2 bases from J; bases unmatched to any gene: 5. The chain's CDR3 is CATASGTYEQYF. In nucleotides, the CDR3 is TGTGCCACCGCTAGCGGAACCTACGAGCAGTACTTC.

This clonotype has a count of ten or more. The chain is built from TRBV11-2 and TRBJ2-6; D not certain. The length of the CDR3 is 14 residues. Trimming stripped 1 base from V and 0 bases from J, with 1 base between. Per the germline V gene, CDR1 is SGHAT and CDR2 is FQNNGV. The DNA for the CDR3 is TGTGCCAGCAGCTTAGGCTCTGGGGCCAACGTCCTGACTTTC. As protein: CASSLGSGANVLTF. The whole variable domain, filled in from reference TRBV11-2 and TRBJ2-6, reads EAGVAQSPRYKIIEKRQSVAFWCNPISGHATLYWYQQILGQGPKLLIQFQNNGVVDDSQLPKDRFSAERLKGVDSTLKIQPAKLEDSAVYLCASSLGSGANVLTFGAGSRLTVL.

This clonotype was detected ten times or more. The genes are TRBV11-2 and TRBJ1-3; D gene unclear. V shed 2 bases and J shed 1 base, with 15 bases lying between them. Germline CDR1 reads SGHAT; CDR2 reads FQNNGV. The CDR3 has 17 residues. In nucleotides, the CDR3 is TGTGCCAGCAGCTTACTTCCGGCGGTCGAGTCTGGAAACACCATATATTTT. Translating gives CASSLLPAVESGNTIYF.

In its sample, this clonotype was seen many times. The chain joins TRBV9 to TRBJ1-2; tentative D call: TRBD1 (5 bases). The CDR3 covers 14 residues. CDR1 is SGDLS and CDR2 is YYNGEE in the germline V gene. V gave up 4 bases and J gave up 4 bases, with 14 bases separating them. The CDR3 coding sequence is TGTGCCAGCAGCCCGCGCGGGACCACCTATGGCTACACCTTC. Amino acids: CASSPRGTTYGYTF.

Ten or more counts support this clonotype. J is TRBJ1-5 and V is TRBV20-1; TRBD1 agrees at 7 bases. The germline V gene has CDR1 DFQATT and CDR2 SNEGSKA (reference sequence). CDR3 length: 13 residues. V shed 3 bases, J shed 5 bases, and the junction held 4 bases outside the gene matches. The CDR3 protein is CSARGQPDQPQHF. CDR3 bases: TGCAGTGCTAGGGGACAGCCTGATCAGCCCCAGCATTTT.

This clonotype was recorded many times. The chain couples TRBV20-1 to TRBJ2-3; weak D call: TRBD2 (6 bases). Trimming took off 0 bases at V and 0 bases at J, with 10 bases between the two ends. The germline V gene has CDR1 DFQATT and CDR2 SNEGSKA (reference sequence). The CDR3 extends over 15 amino acids. CDR3 DNA sequence: TGCAGTGCTAGAGATCCAGGGACTAGCACAGATACGCAGTATTTT. This translates into CSARDPGTSTDTQYF.

The gene calls are TRBV2 and TRBJ2-1; unclear D gene. Between the trimmed V and J ends, which lost 5 bases and 4 bases, there was a span of 9 bases. This CDR3 is 13 amino acids long. CDR1 is SNHLY, CDR2 FYNNEI, per germline. The CDR3 DNA follows: TGTGCCAGCAGTTCCGAACTATACAATGAGCAGTTCTTC. The encoded protein is CASSSELYNEQFF.

Ten or more counts support this clonotype. The chain employs TRBV3-1 and TRBJ2-5, with TRBD1 as a possible D gene (6 bases). CDR1 is LGHDT, CDR2 YNNKEL, per germline (reference sequence). CDR3 length equals 15 residues. V was shortened by 6 bases and J by 4 bases, with 18 bases between the two germline ends. DNA of the CDR3: TGTGCCAGCAGTCAACCAGGGGCCGGTGGAGAGACCCAGTACTTC. As protein: CASSQPGAGGETQYF.

This clonotype was found many times. The rearrangement links TRBV5-1 to TRBJ2-1; a possible D gene is TRBD2 (6 bases). The V and J ends lost 2 bases and 4 bases respectively, with 10 bases between them. The CDR3 is 14 amino acids. Germline V gene data show CDR1 as SGHRS and CDR2 as YFSETQ. In nucleotides, the CDR3 is TGCGCCAGCAGCTTACGGGAGCTGTACAATGAGCAGTTCTTC. Encoded protein: CASSLRELYNEQFF.

Note on this clonotype: This may stem from a read error, because a much larger clone lies one nucleotide away. The rearrangement joins TRBV12-5 to TRBJ2-3, with TRBD1 matching 8 bases. Germline loops: CDR1 LGHNT, CDR2 FRNRAP. The CDR3 contains 19 residues. V lost 2 bases to trimming and J lost 5 bases; unmatched junction nucleotides: 18. The CDR3 DNA is TGTGCTAGTGGTTTGCGGACAGGGCCCACGCCCAGCTCCCTAGATACGCAGTATTTT. Its protein is CASGLRTGPTPSSLDTQYF.

The rearrangement links TRBV27 to TRBJ2-5; possible D gene TRBD2, 5 bases. CDR3 length: 12 residues. Germline lookup yields CDR1 MNHEY and CDR2 SMNVEV (reference sequence). Trimming took 6 bases from V and 5 from J, leaving 10 bases between them. CDR3 in DNA: TGTGCCAGCAGCCTTAGGGAGGAGACCCAGTACTTC. It translates to CASSLREETQYF.

This clonotype was seen many times. This rearrangement joins TRBV28 to TRBJ2-4; D may be TRBD2 (6 bases). The CDR3 is 16 amino acids. The V gene lost 6 bases and the J gene lost 5 bases, with 20 bases spanning the gap. In germline, CDR1 is MDHEN, CDR2 SYDVKM. The CDR3 region is CASRSRGQGSQNIQYF. In DNA form, the CDR3 reads TGTGCCAGCAGATCGCGGGGTCAGGGCTCCCAAAACATTCAGTACTTC.

This clonotype was seen repeatedly, ten times or more. The chain links TRBV19 to TRBJ1-5; TRBD1 might be the D (5 bases). The CDR3 extends over 17 amino acids. Germline assignment: CDR1 LNHDA and CDR2 SQIVND (reference sequence). Trimming stripped 4 bases from V and 0 bases from J, with 16 bases between. This CDR3 reads CASSTPKGSYSNQPQHF. The CDR3 DNA reads as TGTGCCAGTAGTACCCCAAAGGGGTCATATAGCAATCAGCCCCAGCATTTT.

The chain carries TRBV20-1 and TRBJ1-1; D not resolved. CDR3 size: 13 residues. With 2 bases removed from V and 0 bases from J, the gap between germline ends came to 7 bases. Germline CDR1 is DFQATT and CDR2 is SNEGSKA (reference sequence). The DNA for the CDR3 is TGCAGTGCTAGACCATTGATGAACACTGAAGCTTTCTTT. It encodes CSARPLMNTEAFF.

The chain's CDR3 is CASSLDTYTDTQYF. CDR3 bases: TGCGCCAGCAGCCTAGACACCTACACAGATACGCAGTATTTT. The chain links TRBV4-3 to TRBJ2-3; D gene ambiguous. Trimming removed 4 bases from V and 2 bases from J, with 10 bases in between. The CDR3 extends over 14 amino acids. In germline, CDR1 is LGHNA, CDR2 YSLEER.

This chain's CDR3 is CSARPRRGYGYTF. The CDR3 nucleotides are TGCAGTGCTAGACCCCGACGGGGCTATGGCTACACCTTC. The V gene is TRBV20-1, the J gene TRBJ1-2; D remains unclear. Trimming cost V 2 bases and J 4 bases, with 11 bases left between them. The length of the CDR3 is 13 residues. Per germline, CDR1 DFQATT and CDR2 SNEGSKA (reference sequence).

There are many counts of this clonotype. The V call is TRBV6-4, the J call TRBJ2-3, with D tentatively TRBD1 (5 bases). Germline V gene lookup returns CDR1 MRHNA and CDR2 SNTAGT. Trimming left V 0 bases short and J 0 bases short, with 10 bases between. This CDR3 contains 16 residues. Here the CDR3 DNA reads TGTGCCAGCAGTGACTCGGTCCAGGGCAGCACAGATACGCAGTATTTT. It codes for CASSDSVQGSTDTQYF.

The table lists this clonotype with a few counts. V usage is TRBV27 and J usage is TRBJ2-2; 10 bases are a match to TRBD2. Trimming at V came to 4 bases and at J to 6 bases, leaving 8 bases not matched to a gene. The CDR3 runs to 16 residues. Germline assignment: CDR1 MNHEY and CDR2 SMNVEV (reference sequence). CDR3 residues: CASSSGLADHSGELFF. CDR3 DNA sequence: TGTGCCAGCAGTTCCGGACTAGCGGATCACTCCGGGGAGCTGTTTTTT.

This chain uses TRBV29-1 with TRBJ2-1, with a tentative D call TRBD2 (6 bases). This CDR3 has 11 residues. Germline CDR1 reads SQVTM; CDR2 reads ANQGSEA. The V and J ends lost 3 bases and 15 bases respectively, with 15 bases between them. The CDR3 nucleotides are TGCAGCGTTGAGTTTCGGTACGGGGGGTTCTTC. This gives the protein CSVEFRYGGFF.

The rearrangement joins TRBV20-1 to TRBJ1-1; D ambiguous. CDR1 is DFQATT and CDR2 is SNEGSKA in the germline V gene (reference sequence). The CDR3 loop spans 13 amino acids. Deletions cut 7 bases from V and 0 bases from J, with 12 bases between. The DNA for the CDR3 is TGCAGTGTTAAGGGCAAGATGAACACTGAAGCTTTCTTT. It yields the protein CSVKGKMNTEAFF.

This clonotype was seen many times. The chain recombines TRBV30 with TRBJ1-2, with 9 bases lining up with TRBD1. This CDR3 region has 14 residues. Germline CDR1 GTSNPN, CDR2 SVGIG (reference sequence). The junction had 2 bases not matched to a gene; V was cut back by 1 base and J by 2 bases. In DNA, the CDR3 is TGTGCCTGGAGTGCCGGGACAGGGAACTATGGCTACACCTTC. Amino acids: CAWSAGTGNYGYTF.

This clonotype was detected ten times or more. V and J are TRBV20-1 and TRBJ1-6, with TRBD1 matching 7 bases. The CDR3 has 13 residues. The J segment lost 8 bases and the V segment lost 6 bases, leaving 7 bases of the junction unmatched. The germline CDR1 and CDR2 sequences are DFQATT and SNEGSKA (reference sequence). CDR3: CSAPQGSYSPLHF. In DNA, the CDR3 is TGCAGTGCCCCACAGGGGAGTTATTCACCCCTCCACTTT.

This clonotype was observed many times. The CDR3 reads CSAFSGDQPQHF. CDR3 DNA: TGCAGTGCTTTTTCCGGGGATCAGCCCCAGCATTTT. This chain uses TRBV20-1 with TRBJ1-5; no firm D call. In germline, CDR1 is DFQATT, CDR2 SNEGSKA (reference sequence). The length of the CDR3 is 12 residues. V shed 5 bases and J shed 5 bases, with 10 bases lying between them.

In this sample, this clonotype turned up a few times. CDR3 DNA: TGTGCCAGCAGCCAAGCCCCGGGACAGGGGCTCACCGGGGAGCTGTTTTTT. It encodes CASSQAPGQGLTGELFF. This chain uses TRBV4-2 with TRBJ2-2; 10 nucleotides align to TRBD1. Germline CDR1 reads LGHNA; CDR2 reads YNFKEQ. The CDR3 sequence is 17 residues long. The trim removed 1 base at V and 4 bases at J, leaving 6 bases unmatched.

This clonotype occurred many times. The rearrangement uses TRBV19 and TRBJ1-5; TRBD1 matches at 7 bases. This CDR3 has 15 residues. Per the germline V gene, CDR1 is LNHDA and CDR2 is SQIVND (reference sequence). Germline trimming cut 7 bases from V and 2 bases from J; bases unmatched to any gene: 8. CDR3 in amino acids: CASIGGQSGNQPQHF. The CDR3 DNA is TGTGCCAGTATTGGGGGACAGTCGGGCAATCAGCCCCAGCATTTT.

Many counts were recorded for this clonotype. V is TRBV28 and J is TRBJ1-5; tentatively, D is TRBD1 (6 bases). There are 13 residues in the CDR3. Trimming took off 5 bases at V and 6 bases at J, with 11 bases between the two ends. CDR1 and CDR2 (germline): MDHEN, SYDVKM. The CDR3 sequence is CASSPRTVQPQHF. CDR3 in DNA: TGTGCCAGCAGTCCCCGGACAGTTCAGCCCCAGCATTTT.